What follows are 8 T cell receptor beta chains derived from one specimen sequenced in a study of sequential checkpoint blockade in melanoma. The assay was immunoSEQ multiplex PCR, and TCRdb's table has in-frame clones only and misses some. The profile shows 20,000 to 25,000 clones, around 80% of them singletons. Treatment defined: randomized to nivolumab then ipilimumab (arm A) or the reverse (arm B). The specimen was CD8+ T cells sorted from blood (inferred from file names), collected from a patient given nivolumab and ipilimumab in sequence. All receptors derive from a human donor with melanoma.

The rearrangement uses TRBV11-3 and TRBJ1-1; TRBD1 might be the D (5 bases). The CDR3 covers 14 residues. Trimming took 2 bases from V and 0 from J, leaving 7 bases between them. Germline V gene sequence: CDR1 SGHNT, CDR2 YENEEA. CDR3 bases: TGTGCCAGCAGCTTACCAGGGATGAACACTGAAGCTTTCTTT. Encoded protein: CASSLPGMNTEAFF.

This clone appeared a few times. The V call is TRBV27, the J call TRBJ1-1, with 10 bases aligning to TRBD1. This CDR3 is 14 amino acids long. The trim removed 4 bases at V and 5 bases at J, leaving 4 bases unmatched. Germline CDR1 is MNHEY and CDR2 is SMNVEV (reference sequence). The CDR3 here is CASSWTGGGTEAFF. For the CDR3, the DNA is TGTGCCAGCAGTTGGACAGGGGGGGGGACTGAAGCTTTCTTT.

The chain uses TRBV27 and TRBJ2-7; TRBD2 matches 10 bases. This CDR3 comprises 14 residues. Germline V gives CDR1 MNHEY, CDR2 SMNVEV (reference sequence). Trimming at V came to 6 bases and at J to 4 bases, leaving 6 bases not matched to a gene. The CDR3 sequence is CASRTGLARYEQYF. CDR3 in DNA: TGTGCCAGCAGAACGGGACTAGCGAGGTACGAGCAGTACTTC.

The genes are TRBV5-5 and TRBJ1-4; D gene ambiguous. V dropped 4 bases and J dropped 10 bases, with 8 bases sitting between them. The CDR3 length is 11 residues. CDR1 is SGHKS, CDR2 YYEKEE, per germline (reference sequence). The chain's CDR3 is CASSIIGKLFF. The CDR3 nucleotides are TGTGCCAGCAGCATTATCGGAAAACTGTTTTTT.

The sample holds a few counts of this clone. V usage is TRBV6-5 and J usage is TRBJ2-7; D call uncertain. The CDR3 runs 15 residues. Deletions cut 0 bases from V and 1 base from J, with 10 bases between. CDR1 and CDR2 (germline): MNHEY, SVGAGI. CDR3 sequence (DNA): TGTGCCAGCAGTTACTCGTTCGCGGATTCCTACGAGCAGTACTTC. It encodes CASSYSFADSYEQYF.

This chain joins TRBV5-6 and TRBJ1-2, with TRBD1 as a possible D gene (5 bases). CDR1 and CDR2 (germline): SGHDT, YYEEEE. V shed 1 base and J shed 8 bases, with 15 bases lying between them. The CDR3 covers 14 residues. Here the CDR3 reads CASSLFQGLPGYTF. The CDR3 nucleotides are TGTGCCAGCAGCTTGTTTCAGGGCCTCCCCGGCTACACCTTC.

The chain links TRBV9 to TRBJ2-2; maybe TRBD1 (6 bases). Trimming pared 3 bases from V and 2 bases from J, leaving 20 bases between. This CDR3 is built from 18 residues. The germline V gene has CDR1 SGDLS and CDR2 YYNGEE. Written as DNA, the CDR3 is TGTGCCAGCAGCGGGGCTACAGGGTCCCCGGACAACACCGGGGAGCTGTTTTTT. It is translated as CASSGATGSPDNTGELFF.

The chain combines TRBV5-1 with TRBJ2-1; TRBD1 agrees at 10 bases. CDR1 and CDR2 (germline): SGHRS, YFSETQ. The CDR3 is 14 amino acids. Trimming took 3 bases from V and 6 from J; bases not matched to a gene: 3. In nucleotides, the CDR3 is TGCGCCAGCAGCTGGGGACAGGGGTCCAATGAGCAGTTCTTC. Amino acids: CASSWGQGSNEQFF. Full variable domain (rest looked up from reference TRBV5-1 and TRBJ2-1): KAGVTQTPRYLIKTRGQQVTLSCSPISGHRSVSWYQQTPGQGLQFLFEYFSETQRNKGNFPGRFSGRQFSNSRSEMNVSTLELGDSALYLCASSWGQGSNEQFFGPGTRLTVL.